What follows are 26 T cell receptor beta chains derived from one specimen sequenced in a study of response to subunit inactivated influenza vaccine. TCRdb re-analysed the RT-PCR reads in MiXCR, keeping a single row per CDR3 protein. The table lists about 520,000 distinct CDR3 sequences, 25% of them singletons. Sequenced here: CD4+ T cells sorted from PBMCs, sampled more than 4 days after vaccination. The receptors shown here come from a man between 50 and 59 years old who received an inactivated influenza vaccine.

The V call is TRBV28, the J call TRBJ2-1, with 10 bases that match TRBD2. From germline, CDR1 is MDHEN and CDR2 SYDVKM. V shed 5 bases, J shed 7 bases, and the junction held 11 bases outside the gene matches. This CDR3 has 16 amino acids. CDR3 loop: CASSDGTSAIQNEQFF. CDR3 nucleotide sequence: TGTGCCAGCAGTGACGGGACTAGCGCCATCCAAAATGAGCAGTTCTTC.

The chain employs TRBV6-2 or TRBV6-3 and TRBJ2-3; TRBD1 matches at 7 bases. The CDR3 runs 19 residues. The ends lost 2 bases at V and 0 bases at J; junction bases unmatched: 14. Germline lookup yields CDR1 MNHEY and CDR2 SVGEGT. The CDR3 sequence is CASSYNRDRVSQSTDTQYF. The CDR3 DNA follows: TGTGCCAGCAGTTACAACCGCGACAGGGTATCCCAAAGCACAGATACGCAGTATTTT.

The chain links TRBV5-5 to TRBJ2-7; D might be TRBD2 (6 bases). This CDR3 region has 16 residues. The germline V gene encodes CDR1 SGHKS and CDR2 YYEKEE (reference sequence). V lost 4 bases to trimming and J lost 9 bases, with 26 bases between them. The CDR3 DNA reads as TGTGCCAGCAGCATGTCATGGACGGAACAAAGCGGGCGGCAGTACTTC. As protein: CASSMSWTEQSGRQYF.

This clonotype was counted many times. The gene calls are TRBV5-5 and TRBJ2-7, with D perhaps matching TRBD1 (6 bases). The length of the CDR3 is 15 residues. Germline lookup yields CDR1 SGHKS and CDR2 YYEKEE (reference sequence). Trimming took off 3 bases at V and 0 bases at J, with 13 bases between the two ends. The DNA of the CDR3 is TGTGCCAGCAGCTCGACGCGGACAGTCTCCTACGAGCAGTACTTC. Translated: CASSSTRTVSYEQYF.

This clonotype was counted between two and nine times. The chain joins TRBV20-1 to TRBJ2-1; the D is unclear. The germline CDR1 and CDR2 sequences are DFQATT and SNEGSKA (reference sequence). With 0 bases removed from V and 7 bases from J, the gap between germline ends came to 13 bases. The CDR3 is made up of 14 amino acids. The CDR3, as DNA: TGCAGTGCTAGAGATCGGAAAGGGATGAATGAGCAGTTCTTC. This encodes CSARDRKGMNEQFF.

This chain uses TRBV28 with TRBJ1-1, with TRBD1 as a possible D gene (6 bases). Germline V gives CDR1 MDHEN, CDR2 SYDVKM. V dropped 3 bases and J dropped 7 bases, with 30 bases sitting between them. There are 19 residues in the CDR3. The CDR3 is CASSFYPSTKSTGRSEAFF. The CDR3, as DNA: TGTGCCAGCAGTTTTTATCCCTCTACAAAATCTACAGGGAGAAGTGAAGCTTTCTTT.

This clonotype appeared many times. The junction departs from germline at one end; a sequencing error may be responsible. The chain links TRBV5-1 to TRBJ1-1; 9 positions match TRBD1. Germline lookup yields CDR1 SGHRS and CDR2 YFSETQ. The CDR3 consists of 14 residues. The CDR3 loop is CASSWGQGGTEAFF. Written as DNA, the CDR3 is TGTGCCAGCAGTTGGGGACAGGGTGGGACTGAAGCTTTCTTT.

The table lists this clonotype with a few counts. The J gene is TRBJ2-7, the V gene TRBV30, with a tentative D call TRBD1 (5 bases). Germline CDR1 reads GTSNPN; CDR2 reads SVGIG (reference sequence). Between the trimmed V and J ends, which lost 0 bases and 0 bases, there was a span of 9 bases. CDR3 length equals 14 residues. Written as DNA, the CDR3 is TGTGCCTGGAGTGTGGGGCCTTACTCCTACGAGCAGTACTTC. This translates into CAWSVGPYSYEQYF.

The chain uses TRBV15 and TRBJ2-2; no definite D call. V dropped 0 bases and J dropped 7 bases, with 12 bases sitting between them. The CDR3 loop spans 15 amino acids. From germline, CDR1 is LNHNV and CDR2 YYDKDF (reference sequence). CDR3 sequence: CATSRDRVSGGELFF. The CDR3 coding sequence is TGTGCCACCAGCAGAGATAGGGTATCCGGCGGGGAGCTGTTTTTT.

The gene calls are TRBV7-2 and TRBJ2-6; D might be TRBD1 (6 bases). CDR3 length: 16 residues. Trimming took 5 bases from V and 0 from J, leaving 11 bases between them. The germline V gene encodes CDR1 SGHTA and CDR2 FQGNSA. Here the CDR3 DNA reads TGTGCCAGCAGCCAGGACAGATCCTCTGGGGCCAACGTCCTGACTTTC. This encodes CASSQDRSSGANVLTF.

The chain joins TRBV11-2 to TRBJ1-5; a weak D match, TRBD1 (5 bases). The germline gives CDR1 SGHAT, CDR2 FQNNGV. The V end lost 5 bases, the J end lost 13 bases, and 12 bases lay between the germline ends. The CDR3 extends over 11 amino acids. CDR3 loop: CASSQDMNQHF. The DNA for the CDR3 is TGTGCCAGCAGCCAGGACATGAATCAGCATTTT.

A few counts support this clonotype. V usage is TRBV28 and J usage is TRBJ1-1; D may be TRBD1 (5 bases). Trimming removed 4 bases at V and 0 bases at J, with 9 bases between. The germline gives CDR1 MDHEN, CDR2 SYDVKM. The CDR3 is 14 residues long. The CDR3 DNA reads TGTGCCAGCAGTTCGGCGGACATGAACACTGAAGCTTTCTTT. Translating gives CASSSADMNTEAFF. Drawing the rest from reference TRBV28 and TRBJ1-1, the complete variable domain is DVKVTQSSRYLVKRTGEKVFLECVQDMDHENMFWYRQDPGLGLRLIYFSYDVKMKEKGDIPEGYSVSREKKERFSLILESASTNQTSMYLCASSSADMNTEAFFGQGTRLTVV.

This sequence joins TRBV6-1 and TRBJ2-1, with D possibly called TRBD1 or TRBD2 (5 bases each). CDR3 length: 14 residues. V was clipped by 8 bases and J by 6 bases, with 17 bases between them. Germline CDR1 reads MNHNS; CDR2 reads SASEGT. The CDR3 nucleotides are TGTGCCAGCGGCCCAGGGAGTTTGGGCAATGAGCAGTTCTTC. The encoded protein is CASGPGSLGNEQFF.

The chain links TRBV6-2 or TRBV6-3 to TRBJ2-2; D gene ambiguous. Germline CDR1 reads MNHEY; CDR2 reads SVGEGT. CDR3 length: 11 residues. The germline V and J ends were trimmed by 10 bases and 4 bases, with 7 bases remaining between them. CDR3 in amino acids: CATTRTGELFF. CDR3 coding DNA: TGTGCCACCACACGCACCGGGGAGCTGTTTTTT.

This clonotype occurred many times. The DNA of the CDR3 is TGTGCCAGCAGCCAAGATGGGGCGGGGACTAGCGGCGATACGCAGTATTTT. Protein sequence: CASSQDGAGTSGDTQYF. The chain links TRBV3-1 to TRBJ2-3; 11 bases are shared with TRBD2. The CDR3 runs to 17 residues. The junction had 8 bases not matched to a gene; V was cut back by 0 bases and J by 6 bases. The germline CDR1 and CDR2 sequences are LGHDT and YNNKEL (reference sequence).

This clonotype was observed at least ten times. CDR3 residues: CASSSPTGSRELFF. The DNA for the CDR3 is TGTGCCAGCAGCTCACCGACAGGTTCCCGGGAGCTGTTTTTT. V gene TRBV7-2 combines with J gene TRBJ2-2; D possibly corresponds to TRBD1 (6 bases). V was trimmed by 4 bases and J by 9 bases, leaving 15 bases between them. This CDR3 has 14 residues. Germline V gene sequence: CDR1 SGHTA, CDR2 FQGNSA.

This sequence joins TRBV6-1 and TRBJ2-2, with TRBD1 matching over 7 bases. The trim removed 6 bases at V and 0 bases at J, leaving 10 bases unmatched. The CDR3 totals 17 residues. Germline CDR1 and CDR2: MNHNS and SASEGT. The CDR3 sequence is CASRAVDRTTNTGELFF. In DNA form, the CDR3 reads TGTGCCAGCAGAGCGGTGGACAGGACAACGAACACCGGGGAGCTGTTTTTT.

This clonotype was observed a few times. The V call is TRBV7-2, the J call TRBJ2-1; the D gene could be TRBD1 or TRBD2 (5 bases each). This CDR3 comprises 13 residues. Trimming cost V 1 base and J 10 bases, with 11 bases left between them. CDR1 is SGHTA and CDR2 is FQGNSA in the germline V gene. In DNA form, the CDR3 reads TGTGCCAGCAGCTTAGTTATTCGGGGCGAGCAGTTCTTC. It translates to CASSLVIRGEQFF.

This clonotype has only a few counts. The chain joins TRBV10-3 to TRBJ2-5, with TRBD1 matching 8 bases. The CDR3 runs 13 residues. The V gene end was trimmed by 6 bases and the J gene end by 1 base; junction bases not matched to a gene: 1. The V gene's germline CDR1 is ENHRY and CDR2 SYGVKD. The CDR3 sequence is CAIRGTGQETQYF. CDR3 in DNA: TGTGCCATCAGGGGGACAGGCCAAGAGACCCAGTACTTC.

This sequence joins TRBV7-3 and TRBJ2-2; D is possibly TRBD1 (6 bases). The CDR3 loop spans 15 amino acids. The germline V gene encodes CDR1 SGHTA and CDR2 FQGTGA. Trimming left V 5 bases short and J 5 bases short, with 15 bases between. CDR3 coding DNA: TGTGCCAGCAGCAGAACAGGGTCCGGAACCGGGGAGCTGTTTTTT. This codes for CASSRTGSGTGELFF.

V and J are TRBV5-6 and TRBJ2-5; weak D call: TRBD1 (6 bases). Trimming took off 6 bases at V and 1 base at J, with 13 bases between the two ends. The germline V gene encodes CDR1 SGHDT and CDR2 YYEEEE. This CDR3 has 14 residues. The CDR3 loop is CASTYGQIQETQYF. DNA for the CDR3: TGTGCCAGCACCTATGGACAGATCCAAGAGACCCAGTACTTC.

The V gene is TRBV11-2, the J gene TRBJ2-7; weak D call: TRBD1 (6 bases). This CDR3 comprises 13 residues. CDR1 and CDR2 from the germline V gene are SGHAT and FQNNGV. The V end was cut by 5 bases, the J end by 11 bases, with 19 bases between. The chain's CDR3 is CASSPKTGQREYF. CDR3 bases: TGTGCCAGCAGCCCCAAGACCGGACAGAGGGAGTACTTC.

This clonotype was recorded a few times. The gene calls are TRBV30 and TRBJ2-1; D gene ambiguous. The CDR3 is 13 residues long. The germline V and J ends were trimmed by 2 bases and 4 bases, with 9 bases remaining between them. Germline V gives CDR1 GTSNPN, CDR2 SVGIG (reference sequence). The CDR3 DNA follows: TGTGCCTGGAGTACCAGCAGGTACAATGAGCAGTTCTTC. This codes for CAWSTSRYNEQFF.

This clonotype occurred a few times. The V gene is TRBV4-2, the J gene TRBJ1-2; D not resolved. V was clipped by 0 bases and J by 7 bases, with 15 bases between them. This CDR3 is 15 amino acids long. Per the germline V gene, CDR1 is LGHNA and CDR2 is YNFKEQ. The DNA for the CDR3 is TGTGCCAGCAGCCAAGAAGAGGGAGAAGAGAGTGGCTACACCTTC. Its translation is CASSQEEGEESGYTF.

The V call is TRBV12-3 or TRBV12-4, the J call TRBJ1-2; D is uncertain. V dropped 6 bases and J dropped 5 bases, with 13 bases sitting between them. This CDR3 is built from 13 residues. CDR3: CASSLVRAYGYTF. The CDR3 coding sequence is TGTGCCAGCAGCCTTGTCCGGGCATATGGCTACACCTTC.

The J gene is TRBJ2-7, the V gene TRBV20-1; 10 bases are shared with TRBD2. This CDR3 has 13 amino acids. Germline assignment: CDR1 DFQATT and CDR2 SNEGSKA (reference sequence). V shed 5 bases, J shed 5 bases, and the junction held 6 bases outside the gene matches. The CDR3, as DNA: TGCAGTGCTCAATTAGCGGGGGGACACGAGCAGTACTTC. It translates to CSAQLAGGHEQYF.